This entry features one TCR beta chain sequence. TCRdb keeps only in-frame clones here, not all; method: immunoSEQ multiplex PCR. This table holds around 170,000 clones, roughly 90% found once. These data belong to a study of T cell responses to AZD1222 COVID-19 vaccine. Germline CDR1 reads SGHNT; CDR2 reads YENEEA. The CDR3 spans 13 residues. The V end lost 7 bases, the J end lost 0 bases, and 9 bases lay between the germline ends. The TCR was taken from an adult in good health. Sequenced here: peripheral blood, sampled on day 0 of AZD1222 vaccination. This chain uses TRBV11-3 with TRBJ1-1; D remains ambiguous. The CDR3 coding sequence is TGTGCCAGCACCTTCGGGGTGAACACTGAAGCTTTCTTT. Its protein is CASTFGVNTEAFF.